This T cell receptor beta chain originates from a study of regulatory T cells in long-lasting Graves disease. Arm-PCR with iRepertoire HTBI primers amplified the CDR3 regions for these TCR beta libraries. Using its own MiXCR run on the multiplex PCR reads, TCRdb lists one record per CDR3 protein. The table records about 330,000 distinct CDR3 sequences, roughly 17% of them present only once. V lost 8 bases and J lost 7, with 14 bases in between. This CDR3 region has 12 residues. CDR1 is SEHNR, CDR2 FQNEAQ, per germline (reference sequence). There are a few counts of this clonotype. Time point of the sample: newly diagnosed GD, antithyroid drugs for less than 3 months. From RNA extracted from PBMCs, the TCR library was made. This same sample was also part of a study on T cells in Graves' hyperthyroidism and ophthalmopathy.

The TCR sequence derives from a woman in her late teens or twenties with Graves disease. J is TRBJ2-5 and V is TRBV7-9, with TRBD2 as a possible D gene (7 bases). This specimen was peripheral blood mononuclear cells (PBMCs), taken at new diagnosis, from a patient treated with antithyroid drugs. The CDR3 sequence is CASDREGGTQYF. The CDR3 nucleotides read TGTGCCAGCGATAGGGAGGGGGGGACCCAGTACTTC.